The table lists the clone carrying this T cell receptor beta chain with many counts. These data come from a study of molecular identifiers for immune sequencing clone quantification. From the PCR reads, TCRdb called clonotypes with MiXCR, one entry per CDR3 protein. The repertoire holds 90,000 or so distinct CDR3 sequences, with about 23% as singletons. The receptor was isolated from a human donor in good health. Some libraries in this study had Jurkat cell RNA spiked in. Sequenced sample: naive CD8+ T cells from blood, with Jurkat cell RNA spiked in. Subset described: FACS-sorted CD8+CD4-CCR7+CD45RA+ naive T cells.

This chain's CDR3 is CASSPTPGESQLYEQYF. The CDR3 nucleotides are TGTGCCAGCAGCCCAACCCCCGGGGAGAGCCAGCTCTACGAGCAGTACTTC. V gene TRBV7-2 combines with J gene TRBJ2-7, with TRBD2 as a possible D gene (5 bases). CDR1 and CDR2 (germline): SGHTA, FQGNSA. V lost 5 bases and J 3 bases, leaving 23 bases between the germline ends. The CDR3 extends over 17 amino acids.